The rows below give T cell receptor beta chains drawn from one sample of a study of T cell repertoires in cytomegalovirus infection. TCRdb reprocessed the reads via MiXCR and lists one record per CDR3 protein. Altogether roughly 130,000 distinct CDR3 sequences are present, about 10% being singletons, with the ten largest covering 9.5% to 13%. Sequencing was carried out using PBMCs. All receptors come from a human donor in good health (CMV status not recorded). Some clones in this sample may be carry-over from other donors' samples. Each CDR3 is given without its conserved first and last residue. A D gene is named only where the DNA matches it firmly.

J gene,D gene,V gene,CDR3 protein
TRBJ1-2,NA,TRBV6-6,ASRLTAGDLYGYT
TRBJ2-2,NA,TRBV20-1,SVCDLATGELF
TRBJ1-3,NA,TRBV15,ATSTSGNTIY
TRBJ2-3,NA,TRBV7-9,ASSLYGTDTQY
TRBJ1-1,NA,TRBV7-9,ASSPGAISAF
TRBJ1-5,NA,TRBV7-2,ASSPPQRGYNQPQH
TRBJ2-1,TRBD2,TRBV7-2,ASSPQSGAGGINEQF
TRBJ2-1,NA,TRBV7-2,ASTEPPYNEQF
TRBJ1-3,TRBD1,TRBV7-2,ASSQGQGYGNTIY
TRBJ1-1,NA,TRBV5-4,ASSLNSMNTEAF
TRBJ2-1,TRBD1,TRBV7-6,ASSPAGQGNNEQF
TRBJ1-1,NA,TRBV5-1,ASSLAPFEDRGTEAF
TRBJ1-5,TRBD1,TRBV7-2,ASSGDRVYQPQH
TRBJ1-2,TRBD1,TRBV9,ASSVDGDRANYGYT
TRBJ2-5,TRBD1,TRBV7-2,ASSSRDRGETQY
TRBJ1-4,NA,TRBV29-1,SGGEGGEKLF
TRBJ1-2,TRBD1,TRBV19,ASSSRSSGTERYYGYT
TRBJ2-1,NA,TRBV7-2,ASSKMGGSYNEQF
TRBJ1-5,NA,TRBV30,AWSGTAAGNQPQH
TRBJ2-7,NA,TRBV20-1,SASHVSGGGEQY
TRBJ1-1,NA,TRBV5-1,ASSSGQGNAEAF
TRBJ2-5,NA,TRBV7-2,ASSFAKETQY
TRBJ1-3,TRBD1,TRBV19,ASRSLDRISGNTIY
TRBJ2-5,NA,TRBV10-3,AINPTGEGETQY
TRBJ2-1,TRBD2,TRBV10-3,AISESSGAGASYNEQF
TRBJ2-5,NA,TRBV14,ASSQLLPGRRQETQY
TRBJ2-3,NA,TRBV4-2,ASSSNPSMRSVTDTQY
TRBJ2-1,NA,TRBV7-2,ASSSRVANEQF
TRBJ2-3,TRBD2,TRBV29-1,SVLSGWASTDTQY
TRBJ2-7,NA,TRBV6-1,ASSEEGYEQY
TRBJ1-5,NA,TRBV3-1,ASSPRLGGNQPQH
TRBJ2-6,NA,TRBV13,ASSYRVSGANVLT
TRBJ2-3,TRBD2,TRBV7-9,ASSLIAGSTDTQY
TRBJ2-7,NA,TRBV7-2,ASSLYLGYEQY
TRBJ1-6,TRBD1,TRBV28,ASSSDRVYSPLH
TRBJ1-6,NA,TRBV10-3,AISDMDGLALH
TRBJ1-1,NA,TRBV29-1,SVDLPRGGTTEAF
TRBJ2-5,NA,TRBV20-1,SARTVTQPQETQY
TRBJ2-3,NA,TRBV7-7,ASSLGPGATDTQY
TRBJ2-4,TRBD1,TRBV27,ASSVDRDLAKNIQY
TRBJ2-6,NA,TRBV19,ASSIDPLGTSGANVLT
TRBJ1-3,TRBD1,TRBV28,ASSSRGHGNTIY
TRBJ1-1,NA,TRBV6-4,ASSPGDLGNTEAF
TRBJ2-7,NA,TRBV12-3/TRBV12-4,ASSTDQTYEQY
TRBJ2-7,NA,TRBV14,ASLRSGSYEQY